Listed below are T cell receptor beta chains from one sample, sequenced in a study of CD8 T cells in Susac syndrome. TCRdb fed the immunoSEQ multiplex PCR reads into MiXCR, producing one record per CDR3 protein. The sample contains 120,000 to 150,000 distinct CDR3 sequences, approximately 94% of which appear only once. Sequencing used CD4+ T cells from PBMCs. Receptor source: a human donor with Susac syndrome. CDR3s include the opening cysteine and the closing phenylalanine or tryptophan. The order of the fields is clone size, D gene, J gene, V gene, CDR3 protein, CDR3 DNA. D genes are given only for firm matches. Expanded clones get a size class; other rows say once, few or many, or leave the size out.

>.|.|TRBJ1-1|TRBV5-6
CASSWGRGEAFF
TGTGCCAGCAGCTGGGGACGGGGTGAAGCTTTCTTT
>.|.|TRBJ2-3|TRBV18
CASSPLSGSTDTQYF
TGTGCCAGCTCACCATTAAGTGGCTCCACAGATACGCAGTATTTT
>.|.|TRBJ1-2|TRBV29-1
CSVGGIGGYTF
TGCAGCGTTGGAGGAATTGGTGGCTACACCTTC
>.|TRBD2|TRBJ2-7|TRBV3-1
CASSQTSGGYEQYF
TGTGCCAGCAGCCAAACTAGCGGGGGCTACGAGCAGTACTTC
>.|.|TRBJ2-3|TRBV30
CAWSEGGGPSVDTQYF
TGTGCCTGGAGTGAGGGGGGGGGCCCTTCTGTAGATACGCAGTATTTT
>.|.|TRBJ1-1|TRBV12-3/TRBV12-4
CASSPDGNTEAFF
TGTGCCAGCAGCCCCGACGGGAACACTGAAGCTTTCTTT
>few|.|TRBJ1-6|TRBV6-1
CASKTQDVLHF
TGTGCCAGCAAAACACAGGATGTCCTCCACTTT
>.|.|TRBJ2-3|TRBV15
CATSRWGDTQYF
TGTGCCACCAGCAGATGGGGAGATACGCAGTATTTT
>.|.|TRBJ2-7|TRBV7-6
CASSLALWASPREQYF
TGTGCCAGCAGCTTAGCGTTGTGGGCTTCTCCTCGCGAGCAGTACTTC
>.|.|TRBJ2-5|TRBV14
CASSQSGTQYF
TGTGCCAGCAGCCAATCCGGGACGCAGTACTTC
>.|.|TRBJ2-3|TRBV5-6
CASSHNNRLTDTQYF
TGTGCCAGCAGCCACAACAACCGCCTCACAGATACGCAGTATTTT
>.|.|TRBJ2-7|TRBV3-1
CASSTGDYEQYF
TGTGCCAGCAGTACAGGAGACTACGAGCAGTACTTC
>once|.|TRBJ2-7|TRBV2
CASSVEYYEQYF
TGTGCCAGCAGTGTTGAGTACTACGAGCAGTACTTC
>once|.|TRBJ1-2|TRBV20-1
CSAAPLNYGYTF
TGCAGTGCAGCACCGCTTAACTATGGCTACACCTTC
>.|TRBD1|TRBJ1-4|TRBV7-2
CASSFAGQGGREKLFF
TGTGCCAGCAGCTTCGCCGGACAGGGTGGGCGAGAAAAACTGTTTTTT
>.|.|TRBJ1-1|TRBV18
CASSPQNGANTEAFF
TGTGCCAGCTCACCACAAAACGGGGCGAACACTGAAGCTTTCTTT
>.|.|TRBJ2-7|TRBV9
CASSLGQMGDEQYF
TGTGCCAGCAGCTTAGGACAGATGGGGGACGAGCAGTACTTC
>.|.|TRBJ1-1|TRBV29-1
CSVEKLLTANTEAFF
TGCAGCGTGGAGAAGCTCCTAACAGCAAACACTGAAGCTTTCTTT
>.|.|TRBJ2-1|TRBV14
CASSQVFAGNEQFF
TGTGCCAGCAGCCAAGTCTTTGCCGGCAATGAGCAGTTCTTC
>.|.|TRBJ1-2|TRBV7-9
CASSLDASGRAYGYTF
TGTGCCAGCAGCTTAGACGCCTCGGGCAGGGCGTATGGCTACACCTTC
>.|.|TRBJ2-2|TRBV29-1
CSVSASDNTGELFF
TGCAGCGTTAGCGCGAGTGATAACACCGGGGAGCTGTTTTTT
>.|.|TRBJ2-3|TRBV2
CASSVDTDTQYF
TGTGCCAGCAGTGTAGACACAGATACGCAGTATTTT
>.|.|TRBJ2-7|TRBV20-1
CSARDRGVKPPLEEQYF
TGCAGTGCTAGAGATCGGGGAGTCAAACCCCCACTAGAGGAGCAGTACTTC
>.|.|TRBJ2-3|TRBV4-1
CASSQGVRTDTQYF
TGCGCCAGCAGCCAAGGGGTCCGCACAGATACGCAGTATTTT
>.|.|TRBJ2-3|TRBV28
CASSLTGAGTDTQYF
TGTGCCAGCAGTTTAACGGGAGCAGGCACAGATACGCAGTATTTT
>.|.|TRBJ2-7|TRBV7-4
CASSLAGENEQYF
TGTGCCAGCAGCTTAGCGGGAGAGAACGAGCAGTACTTC
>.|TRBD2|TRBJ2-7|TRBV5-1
CASSLSGKSSYEQYF
TGCGCCAGCAGCTTGAGCGGGAAGAGCTCCTACGAGCAGTACTTC
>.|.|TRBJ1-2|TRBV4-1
CASSSRDTYAYGYTF
TGCGCCAGCAGCTCCCGGGACACCTATGCCTATGGCTACACCTTC
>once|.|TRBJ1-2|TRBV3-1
CASGAGGVKLYYGYTF
TGTGCCAGCGGGGCAGGAGGGGTCAAGCTCTACTATGGCTACACCTTC
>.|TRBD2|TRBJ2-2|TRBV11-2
CASSFTGGRKGELFF
TGTGCCAGCAGCTTTACGGGGGGACGAAAAGGGGAGCTGTTTTTT
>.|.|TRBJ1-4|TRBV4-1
CASSLEDRRNNEKLFF
TGCGCCAGCAGCCTGGAGGATCGACGGAATAATGAAAAACTGTTTTTT
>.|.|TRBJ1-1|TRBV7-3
CASSRGENTEAFF
TGTGCCAGCAGCCGTGGGGAGAACACTGAAGCTTTCTTT
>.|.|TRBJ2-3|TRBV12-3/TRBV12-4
CASSSSVTQYF
TGTGCCAGCAGCTCCTCGGTTACGCAGTATTTT
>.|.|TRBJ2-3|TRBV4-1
CASSHPDRTDTQYF
TGCGCCAGCAGCCATCCAGACAGAACAGATACGCAGTATTTT
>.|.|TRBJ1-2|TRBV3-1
CASSQSPWRGYTF
TGTGCCAGCAGCCAATCCCCGTGGAGAGGCTACACCTTC
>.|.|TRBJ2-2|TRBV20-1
CSAREWGRFGELFF
TGCAGTGCTAGAGAATGGGGGCGATTCGGGGAGCTGTTTTTT
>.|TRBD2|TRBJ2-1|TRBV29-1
CSAILGGFNEQFF
TGCAGCGCAATACTGGGGGGGTTCAATGAGCAGTTCTTC
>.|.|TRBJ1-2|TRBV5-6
CASSYRVGGYTF
TGTGCCAGCAGCTACAGGGTGGGGGGCTACACCTTC
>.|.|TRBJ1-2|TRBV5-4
CASSFQGRPNYGYTF
TGTGCCAGCAGCTTCCAGGGCAGGCCCAACTATGGCTACACCTTC
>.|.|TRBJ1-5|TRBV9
CASSVVRGRGNQPQHF
TGTGCCAGCAGCGTAGTAAGGGGACGGGGCAATCAGCCCCAGCATTTT
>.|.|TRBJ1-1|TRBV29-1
CSVEYRAGANTEAFF
TGCAGCGTTGAATACCGGGCAGGGGCGAACACTGAAGCTTTCTTT